This entry concerns a single T cell receptor (beta chain). Its antigen remains unidentified. These data come from a study of a mutant IDH1 vaccine in newly diagnosed glioma. Regarding time point: week 47, end of study. In every dose of vaccine, 300 ug of mutant IDH1 20-mer peptide was given alongside topical imiquimod. Method: immunoSEQ multiplex PCR; TCRdb's copy keeps in-frame clones and lacks some. In the table there are tens of thousands of clones, approximately 75% of which are singletons. Germline CDR1 reads SGDLS; CDR2 reads YYNGEE. The CDR3 totals 18 residues. Trimming took off 3 bases at V and 0 bases at J, with 19 bases between the two ends.

The specimen was PBMCs, collected from a glioma patient whose treatment included an IDH1 peptide vaccine. The rearrangement uses TRBV9 and TRBJ1-3; D is undetermined. This TCR was recovered from a man between 35 and 55 years old with glioma. The CDR3 region is CASSALLGRGSSGNTIYF. DNA for the CDR3: TGTGCCAGCAGCGCCCTCTTGGGCAGAGGGTCCTCTGGAAACACCATATATTTT. Complete variable domain (other parts from reference TRBV9 and TRBJ1-3): DSGVTQTPKHLITATGQRVTLRCSPRSGDLSVYWYQQSLDQGLQFLIQYYNGEERAKGNILERFSAQQFPDLHSELNLSSLELGDSALYFCASSALLGRGSSGNTIYFGEGSWLTVV.